This T cell receptor beta chain emerged from a study of cytomegalovirus exposure and HLA in healthy donors. Whole-study findings and limits: Presence/absence results assume similar sequencing depth per donor, which may not hold.

V shed 3 bases and J shed 0 bases, with 9 bases lying between them. The CDR3 runs 16 residues. Concerning this clone: Its antigen is not known.

A multiplex PCR was run with 60 Vbeta primers and 13 Jbeta primers. In the source study's methods: Counted up in a later analysis, unique TCR beta chains came to some 80 million, with some 11 million shared. The protocol was immunoSEQ multiplex PCR, while the TCRdb copy is restricted to in-frame clones and leaves out a portion. Clone size and V and J calls were adopted from that table, with D and trimming inferred from the DNA. Among about 110,000 clones, approximately 79% were seen once, and the ten largest hold approximately 3.6%. This rearrangement joins TRBV23-1 to TRBJ2-6; D not certain. TRBV23-1 is classed as an ORF, of uncertain function. The receptor was isolated from a man aged 60 to 75 in good health and CMV-seronegative. The sample taken for sequencing was PBMCs. In nucleotides, the CDR3 is TGCGCCAGCAGTCAGCAGGATTCCTCTGGGGCCAACGTCCTGACTTTC. It is translated as CASSQQDSSGANVLTF.